The TCR beta chain under discussion was sequenced for a study of blood T cells in healthy people across ages. The V gene lost 1 base and the J gene lost 5 bases, with 11 bases spanning the gap. Germline CDR1 reads SGHTA; CDR2 reads FQGNSA. The CDR3 is made up of 14 amino acids. The second PCR ran about 7 to 12 cycles with a sample-barcoded 5' primer and J-beta primers. From the 5' RACE reads, TCRdb called clonotypes with MiXCR, one entry per CDR3 protein. The sample includes 650,000 to 1,000,000 distinct CDR3 sequences, 35% to 40% seen only once; the top ten take over 10%. This clonotype was seen only a few times. Healthy individuals of Caucasian origin from Russia, aged about 6 to 95, served as donors. Peripheral blood from each donor was collected in a volume of 8 to 10 milliliters.

This chain joins TRBV7-2 and TRBJ1-2; the D is unclear. Sequencing was performed on blood. This clonotype originated in a man younger than 30 in good health. CDR3 in DNA: TGTGCCAGCAGCTTAGGAGAACGCCCTTATGGCTACACCTTC. This encodes CASSLGERPYGYTF.